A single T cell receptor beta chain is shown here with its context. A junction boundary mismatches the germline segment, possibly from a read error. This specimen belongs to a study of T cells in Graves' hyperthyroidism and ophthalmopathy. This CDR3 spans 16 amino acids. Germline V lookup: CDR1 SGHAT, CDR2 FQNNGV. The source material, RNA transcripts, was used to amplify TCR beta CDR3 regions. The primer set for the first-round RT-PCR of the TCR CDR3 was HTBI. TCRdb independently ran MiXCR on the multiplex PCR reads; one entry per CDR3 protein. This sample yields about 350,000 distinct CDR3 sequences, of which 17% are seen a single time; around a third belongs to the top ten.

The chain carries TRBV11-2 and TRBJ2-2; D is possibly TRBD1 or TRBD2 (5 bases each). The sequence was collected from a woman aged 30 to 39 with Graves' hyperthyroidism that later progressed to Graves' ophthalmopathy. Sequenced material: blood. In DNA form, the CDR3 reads TGTGCCAGCAAAAAACGAACTGGTTCGGACACCGGGGAGCTGGTTTTT. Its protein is CASKKRTGSDTGELVF. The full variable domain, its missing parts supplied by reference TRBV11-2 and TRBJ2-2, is EAGVAQSPRYKIIEKRQSVAFWCNPISGHATLYWYQQILGQGPKLLIQFQNNGVVDDSQLPKDRFSAERLKGVDSTLKIQPAKLEDSAVYLCASKKRTGSDTGELVFGEGSRLTVL.